These 17 T cell receptor beta chains originate from one sample sequenced in a study of blood T cells in healthy people across ages. Next came a second PCR, run for about 6 to 12 cycles, which used a sample-barcoded 5' primer along with a J-beta primer mix. TCRdb re-analysed the 5' RACE reads in MiXCR, keeping a single row per CDR3 protein. The sample lists roughly 1,000,000 distinct CDR3 sequences; about 25% were seen once. The sample was also reused in another study, on T cells of mothers and their children.

Input material: blood. All receptors come from a girl aged 2 to 10 in good health.

The chain is built from TRBV6-5 and TRBJ1-6; 10 bases fit TRBD1. Germline CDR1 reads MNHEY; CDR2 reads SVGAGI. The CDR3 runs to 17 residues. J was trimmed by 8 bases and V by 6 bases; bases with no gene match: 13. The CDR3: CASSYRYTGTGDSPLHF. The CDR3 DNA sequence: TGTGCCAGCAGCTACCGATATACCGGGACAGGGGATTCACCCCTCCACTTT.

V gene TRBV14 combines with J gene TRBJ1-2, with D possibly TRBD1 on 5 matching bases. This CDR3 spans 17 amino acids. The V gene lost 1 base and the J gene lost 5 bases, with 20 bases spanning the gap. Germline CDR1 SGHDN, CDR2 FVKESK. This CDR3 reads CASSQGAGGGRLYGYTF. CDR3 sequence (DNA): TGTGCCAGCAGCCAAGGCGCGGGGGGAGGGAGACTTTATGGCTACACCTTC.

This chain joins TRBV5-1 and TRBJ1-4; the D is unclear. Germline V CDR1 and CDR2: SGHRS, YFSETQ. The CDR3 covers 15 residues. V was trimmed by 3 bases and J by 3 bases, leaving 12 bases between them. Here the CDR3 DNA reads TGCGCCAGCAGCTCCACAAGGTCGGCTAATGAAAAACTGTTTTTT. This codes for CASSSTRSANEKLFF.

This clonotype was found a few times. The chain couples TRBV19 to TRBJ1-5; D remains ambiguous. Per germline, CDR1 LNHDA and CDR2 SQIVND (reference sequence). The CDR3 totals 15 residues. V gave up 5 bases and J gave up 0 bases, with 11 bases separating them. In nucleotides, the CDR3 is TGTGCCAGTAGTTGGGAGCGGCTTAGCAATCAGCCCCAGCATTTT. As protein: CASSWERLSNQPQHF.

The chain uses TRBV6-5 and TRBJ1-4; 7 positions match TRBD1. V lost 2 bases to trimming and J lost 4 bases; unmatched junction nucleotides: 4. Germline V CDR1 and CDR2: MNHEY, SVGAGI. The CDR3 is 15 amino acids. The CDR3 loop is CASSYEGGDNEKLFF. The CDR3 bases are TGTGCCAGCAGTTACGAAGGGGGCGATAATGAAAAACTGTTTTTT.

This clonotype was observed at least ten times. The chain joins TRBV12-3 or TRBV12-4 to TRBJ2-3; TRBD1 matches at 11 bases. Losses at the gene ends were 6 bases for V and 3 bases for J; bases not matched to a gene: 11. CDR3 size: 17 residues. CDR3 residues: CASSHTGQGAETDTQYF. DNA for the CDR3: TGTGCCAGCAGCCATACAGGACAGGGGGCAGAAACAGATACGCAGTATTTT.

This chain joins TRBV9 and TRBJ2-1; 9 nucleotides line up with TRBD2. CDR1 is SGDLS and CDR2 is YYNGEE in the germline V gene. V dropped 6 bases and J dropped 9; count of bases not matched to a gene: 13. CDR3 length equals 15 residues. The CDR3 DNA reads TGTGCCAGCAACGCCGGGGCGGGAGGGCCGAGTGAGCAGTTCTTC. It specifies CASNAGAGGPSEQFF.

This clonotype was seen only a few times. The junction does not match germline at one end; this may be a read error. The CDR3 spells CASSPPPPGELFF. CDR3 bases: TGTGCCAGCAGCCCTCCCCCTCCCGGGGAGCTGTTCTTT. The genes are TRBV7-2 and TRBJ2-2, with D perhaps matching TRBD2 (5 bases). The CDR3 is made up of 13 amino acids. The germline V gene has CDR1 SGHTA and CDR2 FQGNSA.

This clonotype was found a few times. The chain links TRBV3-1 to TRBJ2-7, with D possibly matching TRBD2 (6 bases). The V end lost 3 bases, the J end lost 3 bases, and 12 bases lay between the germline ends. The CDR3 length is 14 residues. Germline V gives CDR1 LGHDT, CDR2 YNNKEL (reference sequence). The CDR3 protein is CASSQGTFLYEQYF. CDR3 DNA sequence: TGTGCCAGCAGCCAGGGGACTTTCCTCTACGAGCAGTACTTC.

The chain couples TRBV9 to TRBJ1-4, with D hard to call. The germline gives CDR1 SGDLS, CDR2 YYNGEE. V lost 2 bases, J lost 3 bases, and 11 bases lay in between. The CDR3 spans 15 residues. CDR3 amino acids: CASSVLGSANEKLFF. The CDR3 nucleotides are TGTGCCAGCAGCGTCCTAGGGAGCGCTAATGAAAAACTGTTTTTT.

This clonotype occurred a few times. The V call is TRBV29-1, the J call TRBJ2-7, with D possibly TRBD1 on 5 matching bases. The V gene lost 1 base and the J gene lost 2 bases, with 15 bases spanning the gap. The CDR3 is 15 residues long. Germline V CDR1 and CDR2: SQVTM, ANQGSEA. The CDR3 DNA sequence: TGCAGCGTTGAAGGGGGTAATGACAGCGCCTACGAGCAGTACTTC. Protein: CSVEGGNDSAYEQYF.

This clonotype was observed a handful of times. J is TRBJ2-5 and V is TRBV2, with D tentatively TRBD1 (5 bases). Germline values: CDR1 SNHLY, CDR2 FYNNEI. The length of the CDR3 is 12 residues. V was trimmed by 7 bases and J by 3 bases, leaving 9 bases between them. The CDR3 region has the DNA TGTGCCAGCATAGGGGCTGAAGAGACCCAGTACTTC. It is translated as CASIGAEETQYF.

This chain uses TRBV7-9 with TRBJ2-3, with 7 bases identical to TRBD1. Trimming took 5 bases from V and 4 from J; bases not matched to a gene: 6. This CDR3 region has 14 residues. Looked up from germline, CDR1 is SEHNR and CDR2 is FQNEAQ (reference sequence). The CDR3 nucleotides are TGTGCCAGCAGCGACCGGGACAGTCCAGATACGCAGTATTTT. It is translated as CASSDRDSPDTQYF.

This clonotype appeared a few times. The genes are TRBV24-1 and TRBJ1-2, with D hard to call. In germline, CDR1 is KGHDR, CDR2 SFDVKD. Trimming took off 7 bases at V and 3 bases at J, with 17 bases between the two ends. This CDR3 is 15 amino acids long. The CDR3 DNA reads TGTGCCACCAGCCCCAGCCCAAACCCGCACTATGGCTACACCTTC. Translation gives CATSPSPNPHYGYTF.

The rearrangement joins TRBV7-2 to TRBJ1-1; D not certain. Germline lookup yields CDR1 SGHTA and CDR2 FQGNSA. This CDR3 is built from 14 residues. V was pared by 2 bases and J by 4 bases, with 11 bases between. As DNA, the CDR3 is TGTGCCAGCAGCTTAAACGGCGCGGGCACTGAAGCTTTCTTT. As protein: CASSLNGAGTEAFF. Using reference TRBV7-2 and TRBJ1-1 for the parts outside the CDR3, the full variable domain is GAGVSQSPSNKVTEKGKDVELRCDPISGHTALYWYRQSLGQGLEFLIYFQGNSAPDKSGLPSDRFSAERTGGSVSTLTIQRTQQEDSAVYLCASSLNGAGTEAFFGQGTRLTVV.

The chain uses TRBV3-1 and TRBJ2-5, with 7 positions matching TRBD2. The DNA end lines up better with TRBJ2-1; the J call may be wrong. The length of the CDR3 is 15 residues. Germline-derived CDR1 and CDR2 are LGHDT and YNNKEL (reference sequence). CDR3 loop: CASSQAGTGRGEQFF. In DNA form, the CDR3 reads TGTGCCAGCAGCCAGGCCGGGACGGGGAGGGGTGAGCAGTTCTTC.

The chain carries TRBV12-3 or TRBV12-4 and TRBJ2-3; TRBD2 might be the D (6 bases). The length of the CDR3 is 13 residues. V lost 10 bases to trimming and J lost 4 bases, with 15 bases between them. The CDR3, as DNA: TGTGCCACTTCGACTAGATTCCCAGATACGCAGTATTTT. Protein product: CATSTRFPDTQYF.